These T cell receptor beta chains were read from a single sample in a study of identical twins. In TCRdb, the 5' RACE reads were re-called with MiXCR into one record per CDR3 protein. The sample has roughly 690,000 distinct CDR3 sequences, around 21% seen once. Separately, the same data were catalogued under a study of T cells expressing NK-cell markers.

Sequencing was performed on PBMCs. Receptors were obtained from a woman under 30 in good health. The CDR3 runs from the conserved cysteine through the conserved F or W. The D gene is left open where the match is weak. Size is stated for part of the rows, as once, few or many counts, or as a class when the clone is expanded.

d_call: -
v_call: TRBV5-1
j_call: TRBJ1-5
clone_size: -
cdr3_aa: CASSLYSGPNQPQHF
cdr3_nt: TGCGCCAGCAGCTTGTACTCGGGGCCGAATCAGCCCCAGCATTTT

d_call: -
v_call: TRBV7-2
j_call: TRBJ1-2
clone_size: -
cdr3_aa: CASSGRGEGGYGYTF
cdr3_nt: TGTGCCAGCAGTGGACGAGGAGAGGGAGGCTATGGCTACACCTTC

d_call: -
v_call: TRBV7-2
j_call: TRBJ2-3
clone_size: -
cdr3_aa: CASSLVGTLTDTQYF
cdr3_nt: TGTGCCAGCAGCTTAGTGGGGACCCTCACAGATACGCAGTATTTT

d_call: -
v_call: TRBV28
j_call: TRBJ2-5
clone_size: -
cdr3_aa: CASSTDGTRETQYF
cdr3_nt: TGTGCCAGCAGCACGGACGGGACTCGGGAGACCCAGTACTTC

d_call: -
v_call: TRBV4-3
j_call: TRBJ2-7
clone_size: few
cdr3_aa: CASSQDVERRGPPYEQYF
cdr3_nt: TGCGCCAGCAGCCAAGATGTAGAACGCAGGGGACCCCCCTACGAGCAGTACTTC

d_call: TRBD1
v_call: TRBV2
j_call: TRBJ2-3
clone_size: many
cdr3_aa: CASSEMGTGADTQYF
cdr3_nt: TGTGCCAGCAGTGAAATGGGGACAGGGGCAGATACGCAGTATTTT

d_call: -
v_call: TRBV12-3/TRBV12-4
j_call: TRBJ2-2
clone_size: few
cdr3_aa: CAFMKDSLRASNTGELFF
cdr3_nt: TGTGCCTTCATGAAGGACAGTTTAAGAGCTTCAAACACCGGGGAGCTGTTTTTT

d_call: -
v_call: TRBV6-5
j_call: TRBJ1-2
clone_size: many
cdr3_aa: CASSYNRRNYGYTF
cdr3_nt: TGTGCCAGCAGTTATAACAGGCGAAACTATGGCTACACCTTC

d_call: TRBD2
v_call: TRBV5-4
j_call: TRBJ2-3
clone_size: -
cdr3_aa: CASSLDLAGGADTQYF
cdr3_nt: TGTGCCAGCAGCTTGGATCTTGCGGGAGGCGCAGATACGCAGTATTTT

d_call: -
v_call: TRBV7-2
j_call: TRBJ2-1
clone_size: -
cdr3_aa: CASSLSRTNEQFF
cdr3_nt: TGTGCCAGCAGCTTAAGTCGTACCAATGAGCAGTTCTTC

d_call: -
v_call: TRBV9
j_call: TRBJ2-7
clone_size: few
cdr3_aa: CASSPRTAPYEQYF
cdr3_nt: TGTGCCAGCAGCCCGAGGACAGCCCCCTACGAGCAGTACTTC

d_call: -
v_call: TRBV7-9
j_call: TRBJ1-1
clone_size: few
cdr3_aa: CASREGMINTEAFF
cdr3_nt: TGTGCCTCCCGAGAAGGGATGATTAACACTGAAGCTTTCTTT

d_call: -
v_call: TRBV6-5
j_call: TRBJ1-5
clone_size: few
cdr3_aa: CASSYSEGGNQPQHF
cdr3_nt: TGTGCCAGCAGTTACTCGGAGGGGGGCAATCAGCCCCAGCATTTT

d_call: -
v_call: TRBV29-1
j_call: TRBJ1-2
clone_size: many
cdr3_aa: CTLGGIGYTF
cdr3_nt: TGCACCCTTGGAGGGATCGGCTACACCTTC

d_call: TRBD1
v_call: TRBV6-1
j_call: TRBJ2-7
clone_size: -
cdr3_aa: CASRDRVSYEQYF
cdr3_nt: TGTGCCAGCAGGGACAGGGTTTCCTACGAGCAGTACTTC

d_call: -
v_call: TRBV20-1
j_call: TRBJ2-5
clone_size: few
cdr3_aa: CSARAEMETQYF
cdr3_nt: TGCAGTGCTCGAGCGGAAATGGAGACCCAGTACTTC

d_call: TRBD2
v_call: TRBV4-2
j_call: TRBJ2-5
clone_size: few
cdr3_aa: CASSQNYGTSGGETQYF
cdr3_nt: TGTGCCAGCAGCCAAAACTACGGGACTAGCGGGGGAGAGACCCAGTACTTC

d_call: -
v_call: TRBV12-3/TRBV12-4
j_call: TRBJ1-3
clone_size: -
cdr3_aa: CASSLRWRGTIYF
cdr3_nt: TGTGCCAGCAGTTTAAGGTGGCGAGGCACCATATATTTT

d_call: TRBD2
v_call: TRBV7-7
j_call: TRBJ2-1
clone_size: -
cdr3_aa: CASSLAPRGSGGLGEQFF
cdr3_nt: TGTGCTAGCAGCTTAGCGCCCCGGGGTAGCGGGGGGCTAGGTGAGCAGTTCTTC

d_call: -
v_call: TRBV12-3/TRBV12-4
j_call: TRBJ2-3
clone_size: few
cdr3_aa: CASSLNVGSDTQYF
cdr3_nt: TGTGCCAGCAGTTTAAACGTGGGGTCAGATACGCAGTATTTT